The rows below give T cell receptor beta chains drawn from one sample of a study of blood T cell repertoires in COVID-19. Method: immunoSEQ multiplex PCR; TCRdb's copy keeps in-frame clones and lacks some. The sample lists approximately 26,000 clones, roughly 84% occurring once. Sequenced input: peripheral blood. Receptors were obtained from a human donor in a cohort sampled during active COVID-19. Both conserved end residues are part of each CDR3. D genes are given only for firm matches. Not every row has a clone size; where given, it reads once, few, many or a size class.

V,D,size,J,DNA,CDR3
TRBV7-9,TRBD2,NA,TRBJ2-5,TGTGCCAGCAGCTTAGCTACTAGCGGGGCCCAAGAGACCCAGTACTTC,CASSLATSGAQETQYF
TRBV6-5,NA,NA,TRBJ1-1,TGTGCCAGCAGTCCACTAAACATAAACACTGAAGCTTTCTTT,CASSPLNINTEAFF
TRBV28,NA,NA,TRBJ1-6,TGTGCCAGCAGTGAACAGGAGGGCAATAATTCACCCCTCCACTTT,CASSEQEGNNSPLHF
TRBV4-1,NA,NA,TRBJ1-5,TGCGCCCCTTTGGAGGTTTTTGCCAATCAGCCCCAGCATTTT,CAPLEVFANQPQHF
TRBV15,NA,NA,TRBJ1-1,TGTGCCACCAGCAGAGCGGGGTGGAGGGTTAACACTGAAGCTTTCTTT,CATSRAGWRVNTEAFF
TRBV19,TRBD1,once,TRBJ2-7,TGTGCCAGTAAATGGGACAGAAATTCCTACGAGCAGTACTTC,CASKWDRNSYEQYF
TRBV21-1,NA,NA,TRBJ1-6,TGTGCCAGCAGCAAAGCCCCGGATAATTCACCCCTCCACTTT,CASSKAPDNSPLHF
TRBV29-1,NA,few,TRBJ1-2,TGCAGCGTTGAAAACCCAGGGGTCTATGGCTACACCTTC,CSVENPGVYGYTF
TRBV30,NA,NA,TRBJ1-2,TGTGCCTGGGTTTACCACAGAAACTATGGCTACACCTTC,CAWVYHRNYGYTF
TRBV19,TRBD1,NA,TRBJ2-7,TGTGCCAGTAGCCGGGACAGGACCTACGAGCAGTACTTC,CASSRDRTYEQYF
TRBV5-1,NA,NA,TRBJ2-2,TGCGCCAGCAGCAACCCCACCGGGGCGAACACCGGGGAGCTGTTTTTT,CASSNPTGANTGELFF
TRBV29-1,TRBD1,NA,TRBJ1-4,TGCACCGGGACAGTCAATGAAAAACTGTTTTTT,CTGTVNEKLFF
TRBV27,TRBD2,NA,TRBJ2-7,TGTGCCAGCAGTCTAGCGGGGTCGAACTCCTACGAGCAGTACTTC,CASSLAGSNSYEQYF
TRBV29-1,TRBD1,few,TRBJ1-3,TGCAGCGTTGACGGGACAGCTGGAAACACCATATATTTT,CSVDGTAGNTIYF
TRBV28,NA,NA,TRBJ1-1,TGTGCCAGCAGGGACTCAATGAACACTGAAGCTTTCTTT,CASRDSMNTEAFF
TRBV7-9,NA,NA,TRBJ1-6,TGTGCCAGCAGCTTATCGGGGGGCAGGTTCGGTTCACCCCTCCACTTT,CASSLSGGRFGSPLHF
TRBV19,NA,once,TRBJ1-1,TGTGCCAGTAGTATGGTAGAGGTGACTGAAGCTTTCTTT,CASSMVEVTEAFF
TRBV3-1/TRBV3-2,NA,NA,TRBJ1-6,TGTGCCAGCAGCCCGCAGGGTGACGGTAATTCACCCCTCCACTTT,CASSPQGDGNSPLHF
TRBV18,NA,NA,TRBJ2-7,TGTGCCAGCTCATTGGGCGGAGGCCCCTCCTACGAGCAGTACTTC,CASSLGGGPSYEQYF
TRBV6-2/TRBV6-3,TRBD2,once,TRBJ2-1,TGTGCCAGCAGCCGCGGGACTATCAATGAGCAGTTCTTC,CASSRGTINEQFF
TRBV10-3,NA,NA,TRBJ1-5,TGTGCCATCAGTGAGCAGGTTGGGCAGCCCCAGCATTTT,CAISEQVGQPQHF
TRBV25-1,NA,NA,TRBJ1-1,TGTGCCAGCAGTCCGACCCGCGGAGTGAACACTGAAGCTTTCTTT,CASSPTRGVNTEAFF
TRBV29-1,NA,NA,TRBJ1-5,TGCAGCGTGAGGTCCTCGGGCAATCAGCCCCAGCATTTT,CSVRSSGNQPQHF
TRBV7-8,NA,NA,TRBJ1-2,TGTGCCAGCAGCTCCCCGGTGAAGGGGAAAGGTGGCTACACCTTC,CASSSPVKGKGGYTF
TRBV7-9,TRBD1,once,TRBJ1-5,TGTGCCAGCAGCTTACAGGGGGCGAGTCAGCCCCAGCATTTT,CASSLQGASQPQHF
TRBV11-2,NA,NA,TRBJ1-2,TGTGCCAGCAGCTTGGGCAGGACAACCTATGGCTACACCTTC,CASSLGRTTYGYTF
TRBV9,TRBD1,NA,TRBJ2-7,TGTGCCAGCAGCGTCGGACAGGTAGGCTACGAGCAGTACTTC,CASSVGQVGYEQYF